A single sample gave rise to the 14 T cell receptor beta chains below, sequenced in a study of T-cell memory formation after mild COVID-19. TCRdb reprocessed the 5' RACE reads with MiXCR, giving one entry per CDR3 protein. Of some 450,000 distinct CDR3 sequences in the sample, 20% were seen once. Source material: PBMCs or a T cell subset sorted from them (not recorded which). The receptors were gathered from an adult woman who had mild COVID-19 (a few samples of this study predate the infection). Cell type and time point are not known.

The chain links TRBV25-1 to TRBJ1-1, with unresolved D. Trimming removed 5 bases from V and 3 bases from J, with 10 bases in between. The CDR3 loop spans 13 amino acids. Germline CDR1 MGHDK, CDR2 SYGVNS. For the CDR3, the DNA is TGTGCCAGCAGTTTTAGGGTGGACACTGAAGCTTTCTTT. It codes for CASSFRVDTEAFF.

This clonotype came up a few times. The chain couples TRBV30 to TRBJ1-1; D not resolved. The CDR3 spans 15 residues. V lost 7 bases to trimming and J lost 0 bases, with 18 bases between them. Germline CDR1 GTSNPN, CDR2 SVGIG (reference sequence). CDR3 DNA sequence: TGTGCCTCGTTATGGACCCCGGCCATGAACACTGAAGCTTTCTTT. This gives the protein CASLWTPAMNTEAFF.

This clonotype was counted between two and nine times. The V and J genes are TRBV4-1 and TRBJ2-3; 7 positions match TRBD1. This CDR3 has 18 residues. V lost 0 bases and J lost 1; bases outside the gene matches: 10. CDR1 and CDR2 from the germline V gene are MGHRA and YSYEKL. CDR3 loop: CASSQEGPGTVGTDTQYF. CDR3 nucleotide sequence: TGCGCCAGCAGCCAAGAGGGTCCCGGGACAGTGGGCACAGATACGCAGTATTTT.

This clonotype was seen repeatedly, ten times or more. The rearrangement links TRBV7-8 to TRBJ2-7, with unresolved D. Trimming took 1 base from V and 4 from J, leaving 2 bases between them. The CDR3 contains 11 residues. Germline V CDR1 and CDR2: SGHVS, FQNEAQ. This CDR3 reads CASSLVYEQYF. As DNA, the CDR3 is TGTGCCAGCAGCTTAGTGTACGAGCAGTACTTC.

This clonotype occurred a few times. The chain joins TRBV12-3 or TRBV12-4 to TRBJ2-1, with D unresolved. There are 12 residues in the CDR3. V dropped 3 bases and J dropped 8 bases, with 8 bases sitting between them. CDR3 in amino acids: CASSLDGYEQFF. The CDR3 bases are TGTGCCAGCAGTTTGGACGGGTATGAGCAGTTCTTC.

This clonotype was seen a handful of times. The chain uses TRBV5-1 and TRBJ2-1, with TRBD2 matching 11 bases. The CDR3 has 16 residues. Germline V gene data show CDR1 as SGHRS and CDR2 as YFSETQ. The junction had 7 bases not matched to a gene; V was cut back by 4 bases and J by 4 bases. CDR3 sequence reads: CASSEGGTSGYNEQFF. The DNA of the CDR3 is TGCGCCAGCAGCGAGGGGGGGACTAGCGGATACAATGAGCAGTTCTTC.

The chain couples TRBV6-6 to TRBJ2-3, with TRBD1 as a possible D gene (6 bases). Germline values: CDR1 MNHNY, CDR2 SVGAGI (reference sequence). Trimming left V 2 bases short and J 4 bases short, with 13 bases between. The CDR3 is 15 residues long. This chain's CDR3 is CASSYGGPGADTQYF. Written as DNA, the CDR3 is TGTGCCAGCAGTTACGGGGGCCCGGGTGCAGATACGCAGTATTTT.

This chain joins TRBV9 and TRBJ1-2; D not resolved. There are 14 residues in the CDR3. The V end was cut by 3 bases, the J end by 8 bases, with 17 bases between. The V gene's germline CDR1 is SGDLS and CDR2 YYNGEE. DNA of the CDR3: TGTGCCAGCAGCGAGGTCAGCGGCGGTCTAGGCTACACCTTC. Translated, it gives CASSEVSGGLGYTF.

The chain recombines TRBV15 with TRBJ1-2, with a weak D call TRBD1 (5 bases). From germline, CDR1 is LNHNV and CDR2 YYDKDF (reference sequence). The V and J ends lost 0 bases and 0 bases respectively, with 8 bases between them. CDR3 length: 15 residues. The CDR3 reads CATSREGRANYGYTF. The CDR3 nucleotides are TGTGCCACCAGCAGAGAGGGGCGAGCTAACTATGGCTACACCTTC.

This clonotype was observed a few times. V gene TRBV5-1 combines with J gene TRBJ2-7; D tentatively reads TRBD1 or TRBD2 (5 bases each). This CDR3 spans 12 amino acids. Between the trimmed V and J ends, which lost 7 bases and 5 bases, there was a span of 13 bases. The germline V gene encodes CDR1 SGHRS and CDR2 YFSETQ. The CDR3 DNA reads as TGCGCCAGCGGGGGTCCCACGAACGAGCAGTACTTC. Translated: CASGGPTNEQYF.

The rearrangement joins TRBV11-2 to TRBJ1-2; D is undetermined. V shed 3 bases and J shed 4 bases, with 12 bases lying between them. Germline assignment: CDR1 SGHAT and CDR2 FQNNGV. This CDR3 contains 14 residues. The CDR3 bases are TGTGCCAGCAGCTTCGATCGGGGTCCCTATGGCTACACCTTC. Amino acid sequence: CASSFDRGPYGYTF. The full variable domain, with the rest looked up from reference TRBV11-2 and TRBJ1-2, is EAGVAQSPRYKIIEKRQSVAFWCNPISGHATLYWYQQILGQGPKLLIQFQNNGVVDDSQLPKDRFSAERLKGVDSTLKIQPAKLEDSAVYLCASSFDRGPYGYTFGSGTRLTVV.

In its sample, this clonotype was seen many times. This chain uses TRBV12-3 or TRBV12-4 with TRBJ1-3, with 8 nucleotides matching TRBD1. J gave up 2 bases and V 7 bases, and 7 bases lay outside the gene matches. This CDR3 region has 15 residues. The chain's CDR3 is CASNPTGEAGNTIYF. The CDR3 DNA follows: TGTGCCAGCAACCCGACAGGGGAGGCTGGAAACACCATATATTTT.

This clonotype was counted between two and nine times. The rearrangement links TRBV20-1 to TRBJ1-6, with a weak D call TRBD1 (5 bases). Trimming took off 4 bases at V and 11 bases at J, with 15 bases between the two ends. Germline CDR1 DFQATT, CDR2 SNEGSKA (reference sequence). This CDR3 contains 13 residues. The CDR3 loop reads CSATWTGRTPLHF. The CDR3 DNA sequence: TGCAGTGCTACTTGGACGGGGCGGACACCCCTCCACTTT.

The genes are TRBV4-2 and TRBJ1-3; D might be TRBD1 (5 bases). Trimming stripped 0 bases from V and 2 bases from J, with 8 bases between. The CDR3 extends over 15 amino acids. Germline loops: CDR1 LGHNA, CDR2 YNFKEQ. The CDR3 protein is CASSQDRGTGNTIYF. In DNA, the CDR3 is TGTGCCAGCAGCCAAGATCGGGGGACTGGAAACACCATATATTTT.